The 4 T cell receptor beta chains below all came from one sample that was sequenced in a study of immune evolution from preneoplasia to lung adenocarcinoma. Sequencing was performed with immunoSEQ multiplex PCR; in TCRdb, only in-frame clones are kept and a portion is missing. The data show under 5,000 clones, roughly 86% seen once. Sequences were obtained from FFPE invasive lung adenocarcinoma tissue. The receptors originated from a person aged 45-60 years with lung adenocarcinoma.

The genes are TRBV7-8 and TRBJ2-1; D gene ambiguous. The CDR3 sequence is 11 residues long. The V end lost 0 bases, the J end lost 10 bases, and 4 bases lay between the germline ends. Per the germline V gene, CDR1 is SGHVS and CDR2 is FQNEAQ. CDR3 sequence reads: CASSLAGEQFF. Here the CDR3 DNA reads TGTGCCAGCAGCTTAGCGGGGGAGCAGTTCTTC.

The rearrangement joins TRBV7-9 to TRBJ2-1, with 13 bases aligning to TRBD2. This CDR3 contains 16 residues. Germline CDR1 is SEHNR and CDR2 is FQNEAQ (reference sequence). J was trimmed by 8 bases and V by 1 base; bases with no gene match: 5. The CDR3 sequence is CASSLGLAGGVDEQFF. In nucleotides, the CDR3 is TGTGCCAGCAGCTTAGGACTAGCGGGAGGTGTAGATGAGCAGTTCTTC.

A remark on this clone: Other DNA sequences within the sample encode an identical CDR3. The V gene is TRBV29-1, the J gene TRBJ2-7; no firm D call. Per germline, CDR1 SQVTM and CDR2 ANQGSEA. V lost 5 bases, J lost 4 bases, and 6 bases lay in between. The CDR3 totals 10 residues. This CDR3 reads CSVRFYEQYF. The CDR3 DNA is TGCAGCGTTCGTTTTTACGAGCAGTACTTC.

The chain joins TRBV2 to TRBJ2-7; 9 bases map to TRBD2. This CDR3 has 15 residues. Germline assignment: CDR1 SNHLY and CDR2 FYNNEI. J gave up 4 bases and V 6 bases, and 10 bases lay outside the gene matches. The CDR3 reads CASRTNPGLAYEQYF. Here the CDR3 DNA reads TGTGCCAGCAGAACCAACCCGGGACTAGCTTACGAGCAGTACTTC.